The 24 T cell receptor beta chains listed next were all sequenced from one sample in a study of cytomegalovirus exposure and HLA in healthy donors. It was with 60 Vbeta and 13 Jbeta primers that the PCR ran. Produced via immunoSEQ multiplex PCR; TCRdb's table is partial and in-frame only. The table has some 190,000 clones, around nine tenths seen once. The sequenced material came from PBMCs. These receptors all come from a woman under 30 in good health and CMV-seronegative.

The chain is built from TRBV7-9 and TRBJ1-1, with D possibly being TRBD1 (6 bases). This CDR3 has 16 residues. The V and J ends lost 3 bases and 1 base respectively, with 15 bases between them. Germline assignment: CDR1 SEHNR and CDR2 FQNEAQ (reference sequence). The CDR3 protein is CASSLGSGQPNTEAFF. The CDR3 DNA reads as TGTGCCAGCAGCTTGGGTTCCGGACAGCCGAACACTGAAGCTTTCTTT. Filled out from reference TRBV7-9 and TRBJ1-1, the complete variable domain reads DTGVSQNPRHKITKRGQNVTFRCDPISEHNRLYWYRQTLGQGPEFLTYFQNEAQLEKSRLLSDRFSAERPKGSFSTLEIQRTEQGDSAMYLCASSLGSGQPNTEAFFGQGTRLTVV.

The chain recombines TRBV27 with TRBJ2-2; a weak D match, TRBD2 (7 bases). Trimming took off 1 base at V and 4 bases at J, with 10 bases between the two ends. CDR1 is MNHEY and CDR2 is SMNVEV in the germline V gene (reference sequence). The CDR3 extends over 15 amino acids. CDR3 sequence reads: CASSLWGGRTGELFF. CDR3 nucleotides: TGTGCCAGCAGTTTATGGGGGGGCCGCACCGGGGAGCTGTTTTTT.

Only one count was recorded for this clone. The CDR3 region has the DNA TGTGCCAGCAGCTTAAGGGGTTCGAGCTATGGCTACACCTTC. Its protein product is CASSLRGSSYGYTF. This chain connects TRBV7-2 to TRBJ1-2, with a possible D match to TRBD1 (5 bases). V gave up 2 bases and J gave up 4 bases, with 11 bases separating them. The CDR3 has 14 residues. Germline V gene data show CDR1 as SGHTA and CDR2 as FQGNSA.

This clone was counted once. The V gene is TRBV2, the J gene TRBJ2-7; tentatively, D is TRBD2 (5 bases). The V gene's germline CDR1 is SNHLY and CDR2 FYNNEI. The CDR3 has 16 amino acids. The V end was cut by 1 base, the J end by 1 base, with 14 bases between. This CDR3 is CASSEEVVARSYEQYF. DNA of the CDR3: TGTGCCAGCAGTGAAGAGGTGGTAGCGAGGTCCTACGAGCAGTACTTC.

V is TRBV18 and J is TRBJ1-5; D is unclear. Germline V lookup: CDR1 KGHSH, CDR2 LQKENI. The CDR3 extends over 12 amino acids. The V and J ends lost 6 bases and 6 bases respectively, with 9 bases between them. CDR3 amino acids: CASSLRGQPQHF. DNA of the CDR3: TGTGCCAGCTCTCTACGTGGTCAGCCCCAGCATTTT.

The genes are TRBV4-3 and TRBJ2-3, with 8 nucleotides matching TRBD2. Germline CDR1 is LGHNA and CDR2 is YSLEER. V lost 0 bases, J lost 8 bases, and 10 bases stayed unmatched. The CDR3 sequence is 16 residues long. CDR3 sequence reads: CASSQDRGGAGGTQYF. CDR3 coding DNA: TGCGCCAGCAGCCAAGACAGGGGCGGGGCGGGGGGTACGCAGTATTTT.

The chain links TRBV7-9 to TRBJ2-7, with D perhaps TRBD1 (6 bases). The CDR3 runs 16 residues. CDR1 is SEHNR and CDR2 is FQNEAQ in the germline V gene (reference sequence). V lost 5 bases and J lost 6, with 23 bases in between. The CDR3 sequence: CASSSWDKDSRSEQYF. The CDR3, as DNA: TGTGCCAGCAGCAGCTGGGACAAGGACTCCCGATCCGAGCAGTACTTC.

The CDR3: CASSYPPGAYTF. The CDR3, as DNA: TGTGCCAGCAGCTACCCACCTGGGGCCTATACCTTC. The genes are TRBV5-4 and TRBJ1-2; tentatively, D is TRBD1 (5 bases). This CDR3 region has 12 residues. CDR1 is SGHNT, CDR2 YYREEE, per germline (reference sequence). V lost 3 bases and J 14 bases, leaving 17 bases between the germline ends.

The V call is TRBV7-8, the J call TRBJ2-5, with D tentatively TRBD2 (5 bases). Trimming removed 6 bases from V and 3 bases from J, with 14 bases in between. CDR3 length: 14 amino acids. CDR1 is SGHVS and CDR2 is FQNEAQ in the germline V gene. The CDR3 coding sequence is TGTGCCAGCAGTTCCTGGACTGTGGAAGAGACCCAGTACTTC. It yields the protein CASSSWTVEETQYF.

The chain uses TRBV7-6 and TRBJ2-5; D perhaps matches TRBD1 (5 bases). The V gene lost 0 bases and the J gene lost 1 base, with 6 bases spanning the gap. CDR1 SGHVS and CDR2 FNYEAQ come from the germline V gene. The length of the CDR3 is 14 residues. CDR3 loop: CASSLATVQETQYF. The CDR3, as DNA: TGTGCCAGCAGCTTAGCGACAGTCCAAGAGACCCAGTACTTC.

CDR3 protein: CASSRFRGEAFF. The CDR3 bases are TGTGCCAGCAGCCGCTTCAGGGGGGAAGCTTTCTTT. The chain uses TRBV6-5 and TRBJ1-1, with TRBD1 matching over 7 bases. The CDR3 sequence is 12 residues long. With 6 bases clipped from V and 8 bases from J, the junction kept 6 bases outside the gene matches. Germline lookup yields CDR1 MNHEY and CDR2 SVGAGI.

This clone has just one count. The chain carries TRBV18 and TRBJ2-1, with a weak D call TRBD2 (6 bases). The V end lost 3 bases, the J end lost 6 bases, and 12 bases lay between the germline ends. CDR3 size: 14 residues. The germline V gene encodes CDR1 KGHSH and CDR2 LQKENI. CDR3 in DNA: TGTGCCAGCTCACCTTCCGGGACTTCCAATGAGCAGTTCTTC. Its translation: CASSPSGTSNEQFF.

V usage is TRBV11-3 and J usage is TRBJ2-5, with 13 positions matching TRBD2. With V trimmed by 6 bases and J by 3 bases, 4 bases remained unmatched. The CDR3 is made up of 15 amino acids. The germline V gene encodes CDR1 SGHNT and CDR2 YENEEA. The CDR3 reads CASSFGLAGEETQYF. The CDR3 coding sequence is TGTGCCAGCAGTTTCGGACTAGCGGGAGAAGAGACCCAGTACTTC.

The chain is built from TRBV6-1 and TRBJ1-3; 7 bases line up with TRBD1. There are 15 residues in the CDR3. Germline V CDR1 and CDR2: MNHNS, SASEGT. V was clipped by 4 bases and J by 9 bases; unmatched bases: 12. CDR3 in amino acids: CASSAQGEIGGTIYF. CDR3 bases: TGTGCCAGCAGTGCTCAGGGGGAGATCGGCGGCACCATATATTTT.

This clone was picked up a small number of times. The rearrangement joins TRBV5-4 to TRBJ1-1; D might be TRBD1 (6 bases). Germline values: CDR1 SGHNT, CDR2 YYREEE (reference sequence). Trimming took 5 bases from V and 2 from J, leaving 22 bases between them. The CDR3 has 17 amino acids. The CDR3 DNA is TGTGCCAGCAGACCCCCCTTGGGCGGGGGCGAAAACACTGAAGCTTTCTTT. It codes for CASRPPLGGGENTEAFF.

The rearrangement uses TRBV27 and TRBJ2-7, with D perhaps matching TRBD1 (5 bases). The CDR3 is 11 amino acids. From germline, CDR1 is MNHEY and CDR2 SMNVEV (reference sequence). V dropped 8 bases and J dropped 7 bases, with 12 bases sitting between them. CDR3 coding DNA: TGTGCCAGCGGTCAGGGTACTGAGCAGTACTTC. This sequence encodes CASGQGTEQYF.

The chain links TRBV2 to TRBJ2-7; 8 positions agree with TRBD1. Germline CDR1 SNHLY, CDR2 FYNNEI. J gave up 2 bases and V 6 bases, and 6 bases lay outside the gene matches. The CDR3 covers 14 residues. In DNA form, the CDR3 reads TGTGCCAGCAGCAAGACAGGGGAGGCCTACGAGCAGTACTTC. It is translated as CASSKTGEAYEQYF.

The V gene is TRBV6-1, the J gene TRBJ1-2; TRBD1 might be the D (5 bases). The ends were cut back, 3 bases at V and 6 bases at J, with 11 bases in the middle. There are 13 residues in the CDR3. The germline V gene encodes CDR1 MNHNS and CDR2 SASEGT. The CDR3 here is CASSDRASDGYTF. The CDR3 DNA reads TGTGCCAGCAGTGACAGGGCGTCCGATGGCTACACCTTC.

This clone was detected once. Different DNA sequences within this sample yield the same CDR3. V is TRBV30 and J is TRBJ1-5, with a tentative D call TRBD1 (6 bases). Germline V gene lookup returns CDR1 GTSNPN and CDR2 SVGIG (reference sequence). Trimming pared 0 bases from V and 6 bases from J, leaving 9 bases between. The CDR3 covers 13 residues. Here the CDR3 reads CAWSVRGAQPQHF. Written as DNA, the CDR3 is TGTGCCTGGAGTGTCAGGGGAGCTCAGCCCCAGCATTTT.

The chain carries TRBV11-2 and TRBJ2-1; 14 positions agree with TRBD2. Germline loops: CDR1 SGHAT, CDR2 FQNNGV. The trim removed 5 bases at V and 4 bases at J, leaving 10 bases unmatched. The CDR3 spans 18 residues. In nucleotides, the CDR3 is TGTGCCAGCAGCCCCGGAGGACTAGCGGGGGGACCTTACAATGAGCAGTTCTTC. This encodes CASSPGGLAGGPYNEQFF.

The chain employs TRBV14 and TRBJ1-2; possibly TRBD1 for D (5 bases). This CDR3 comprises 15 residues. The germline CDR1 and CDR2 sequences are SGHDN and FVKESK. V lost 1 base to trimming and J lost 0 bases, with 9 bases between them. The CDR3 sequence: CASSQVGQANYGYTF. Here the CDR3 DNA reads TGTGCCAGCAGCCAAGTGGGGCAGGCTAACTATGGCTACACCTTC.

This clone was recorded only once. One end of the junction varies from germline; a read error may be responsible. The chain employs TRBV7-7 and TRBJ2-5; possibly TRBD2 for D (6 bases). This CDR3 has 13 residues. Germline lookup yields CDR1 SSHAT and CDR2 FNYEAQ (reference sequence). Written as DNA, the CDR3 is TGTGCTAGCAGCTCTGGGACTGTGGAGACCCAGTACTTC. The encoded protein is CASSSGTVETQYF.

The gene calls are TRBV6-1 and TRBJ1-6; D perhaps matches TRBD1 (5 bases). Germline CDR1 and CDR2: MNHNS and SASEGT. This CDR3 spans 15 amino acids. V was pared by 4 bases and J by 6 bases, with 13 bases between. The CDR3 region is CASSGVQVFNSPLHF. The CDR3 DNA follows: TGTGCCAGCAGTGGGGTACAGGTCTTTAATTCACCCCTCCACTTT.

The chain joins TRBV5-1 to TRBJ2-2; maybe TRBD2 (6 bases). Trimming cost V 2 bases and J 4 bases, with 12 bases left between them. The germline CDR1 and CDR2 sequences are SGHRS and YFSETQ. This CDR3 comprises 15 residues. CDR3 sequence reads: CASSFWGDITGELFF. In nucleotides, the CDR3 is TGCGCCAGCAGCTTTTGGGGGGATATCACCGGGGAGCTGTTTTTT.